This T cell receptor (beta chain) was found in a study of blood T cell repertoires in COVID-19. Data came from immunoSEQ multiplex PCR; TCRdb stores just in-frame clones and leaves some out. The sample gives roughly 150,000 clones, over 75% of which show up once; approximately 3% is in the top ten. The sequencing sample was made of peripheral blood. The TCR sequence derives from a woman aged 55-69 years with active COVID-19.

CDR3 sequence (DNA): TGTGCCAGCAGCCTGTGGGGGCGCAGGACCTACGAGCAGTACTTC. Translating it yields CASSLWGRRTYEQYF. The chain carries TRBV5-6 and TRBJ2-7; D perhaps matches TRBD1 (6 bases). Trimming took 4 bases from V and 2 from J, leaving 16 bases between them. CDR3 length: 15 amino acids. Germline V gene data show CDR1 as SGHDT and CDR2 as YYEEEE.